Sequencing of this T cell receptor (beta chain) was carried out in a study of blood T cell repertoires in COVID-19. Across the study: Whether acute or convalescent, the COVID-19 samples came from the United States, Italy and Spain.

Authors' methods: Nucleated cell counts were estimated from reference gene primer amplification. Here immunoSEQ multiplex PCR was the method, and the copy in TCRdb shows in-frame clones only, minus some. From that table come the V and J calls and clone size; the DNA was used to work out D and trimming. The data show some 66,000 clones, approximately 86% seen once. The CDR3 is 14 residues long. Trimming took 2 bases from V and 0 from J, leaving 6 bases between them. CDR1 and CDR2 (germline): SGHTS, YDEGEE. Sequenced sample: peripheral blood. The clonotype originates from a man between 60 and 70 years old with acute or convalescent COVID-19. The chain links TRBV5-8 to TRBJ1-3; no definite D call. The CDR3 DNA reads TGTGCCAGCAGCTTAGTGAGCTCTGGAAACACCATATATTTT. Amino acid sequence: CASSLVSSGNTIYF.